The clone carrying this TCR beta chain was picked up one time. Its antigen is unidentified. The germline gives CDR1 MGHRA, CDR2 YSYEKL. This CDR3 contains 14 residues. V was cut by 3 bases and J by 3 bases, with 12 bases left in between. This entry is derived from a study of T cell responses to AZD1222 COVID-19 vaccine. Study observations and caveats: Baseline serostatus was positive in only six AZD1222 recipients. Sampling captured repertoires only after the peak T cell response.

Generated by immunoSEQ multiplex PCR, the TCRdb table keeps only in-frame clones and is missing some. The top ten clones hold 8.7% of a sample with more than 15,000 clones, under 90% of them seen once. The chain carries TRBV4-1 and TRBJ2-7, with D perhaps matching TRBD2 (5 bases). The sequences come from peripheral blood, collected 28 days after the second AZD1222 dose. The TCR was taken from an adult who received the AZD1222 COVID-19 vaccine. The CDR3 here is CASSQYGINYEQYF. Here the CDR3 DNA reads TGCGCCAGCAGCCAGTACGGGATAAACTACGAGCAGTACTTC.